This TCR beta chain was captured by sequencing in a study of CD8 T cells in ankylosing spondylitis. General observations from the study: Disease-linked clones proved CD8+ and comparatively uncommon in peripheral blood. Characteristic, it appeared, of ankylosing spondylitis blood was a TCR beta motif of about eight highly homologous variants. Matched ankylosing spondylitis synovial fluid reportedly showed significant enrichment of disease-linked clones.

This CDR3 is 13 amino acids long. V lost 4 bases to trimming and J lost 9 bases, with 16 bases between them. Germline-derived CDR1 and CDR2 are DFQATT and SNEGSKA (reference sequence). Scientists made TCR beta libraries using quantitative 5'-RACE with molecular barcodes. Via MiXCR, TCRdb re-called the 5' RACE reads, giving one row per CDR3 protein. This sample has under 250,000 distinct CDR3 sequences, with approximately 7.6% found just once. This clonotype was detected ten times or more. What it binds is not known. The receptor was derived from a female donor with ankylosing spondylitis or in good health (not recorded which). The rearrangement joins TRBV20-1 to TRBJ1-5; no clear D gene. The material sequenced was blood, either unsorted or a sorted T cell fraction (not recorded which). CDR3 in DNA: TGCAGTGCTATCAACGTCTCCCCGGGGCCCCAGCATTTT. Its translation is CSAINVSPGPQHF.